Following are 24 T cell receptor beta chains from one sample sequenced in a study of shared clonotypes between healthy human individuals. This table comes from immunoSEQ multiplex PCR, and its TCRdb copy is limited to in-frame clones, with some not included. The repertoire holds over 2 million clones, with about 95% as singletons. CD45RO-negative, CCR7-positively selected cells formed the naive CD8 fraction, excluding terminally differentiated effector memory CD45RA+ cells. The sample consisted of naive CD8+ T cells sorted from blood. These receptors were collected from a man between 18 and 29 years old in good health.

The V gene is TRBV6-1, the J gene TRBJ1-5; D is unclear. Trimming pared 1 base from V and 7 bases from J, leaving 11 bases between. Germline CDR1 reads MNHNS; CDR2 reads SASEGT. CDR3 length: 14 amino acids. The CDR3 region is CASSEGLGFQPQHF. The CDR3 DNA reads as TGTGCCAGCAGTGAAGGTCTGGGGTTCCAGCCCCAGCATTTT.

This chain joins TRBV9 and TRBJ2-1; TRBD2 might be the D (6 bases). The germline CDR1 and CDR2 sequences are SGDLS and YYNGEE. Trimming took off 4 bases at V and 9 bases at J, with 17 bases between the two ends. This CDR3 is 14 amino acids long. CDR3 in amino acids: CASSSRTGGGEQFF. In DNA, the CDR3 is TGTGCCAGCAGCTCCCGTACCGGGGGTGGTGAGCAGTTCTTC.

V and J are TRBV7-9 and TRBJ2-7, with 11 bases identical to TRBD2. Germline V gene lookup returns CDR1 SEHNR and CDR2 FQNEAQ (reference sequence). The V gene end was trimmed by 5 bases and the J gene end by 4 bases; junction bases not matched to a gene: 10. There are 16 residues in the CDR3. The CDR3 nucleotides read TGTGCCAGCAGCCCAACCGGGACTAGCGGAACGTACGAGCAGTACTTC. Its translation is CASSPTGTSGTYEQYF. The full variable domain, with the rest looked up from reference TRBV7-9 and TRBJ2-7, is DTGVSQNPRHKITKRGQNVTFRCDPISEHNRLYWYRQTLGQGPEFLTYFQNEAQLEKSRLLSDRFSAERPKGSFSTLEIQRTEQGDSAMYLCASSPTGTSGTYEQYFGPGTRLTVT.

The sample holds one count of this clone. The chain uses TRBV19 and TRBJ2-2, with D unclear. Germline V gives CDR1 LNHDA, CDR2 SQIVND (reference sequence). This CDR3 spans 14 amino acids. V was trimmed by 3 bases and J by 4 bases, leaving 9 bases between them. The CDR3 here is CASSIPWGTGELFF. CDR3 nucleotides: TGTGCCAGTAGTATTCCGTGGGGCACCGGGGAGCTGTTTTTT.

This clone was detected a few times. This sample includes further DNA sequences coding for the same CDR3. The chain combines TRBV28 with TRBJ2-7, with D unclear. CDR1 is MDHEN, CDR2 SYDVKM, per germline. The CDR3 sequence is 13 residues long. V was trimmed by 2 bases and J by 0 bases, leaving 5 bases between them. CDR3 in DNA: TGTGCCAGCAGTTTAGGCAGCTCCTACGAGCAGTACTTC. Translated: CASSLGSSYEQYF.

This clone was detected once. The chain joins TRBV11-2 to TRBJ2-7; no clear D. From germline, CDR1 is SGHAT and CDR2 FQNNGV. This CDR3 is 13 amino acids long. Trimming left V 0 bases short and J 2 bases short, with 5 bases between. The CDR3 nucleotides are TGTGCCAGCAGCTTAGAAGAGCCCTACGAGCAGTACTTC. Its translation is CASSLEEPYEQYF.

The V call is TRBV29-1, the J call TRBJ2-7, with a possible D match to TRBD2 (6 bases). CDR1 and CDR2 (germline): SQVTM, ANQGSEA. V lost 0 bases to trimming and J lost 7 bases, with 19 bases between them. The CDR3 covers 15 residues. The CDR3 spells CSVEEAGNSLREQYF. CDR3 nucleotide sequence: TGCAGCGTTGAAGAGGCGGGGAACAGCCTACGGGAGCAGTACTTC.

V is TRBV6-6 and J is TRBJ2-1, with TRBD2 as a possible D gene (6 bases). Germline CDR1 is MNHNY and CDR2 is SVGAGI (reference sequence). The V gene lost 7 bases and the J gene lost 5 bases, with 15 bases spanning the gap. The CDR3 sequence is 14 residues long. This CDR3 reads CASMGEARDNEQFF. As DNA, the CDR3 is TGTGCCAGCATGGGGGAGGCCAGGGACAATGAGCAGTTCTTC.

About this clone: At the DNA level, this CDR3 is encoded by other sequences in the same sample as well. The chain employs TRBV2 and TRBJ2-7, with D perhaps being TRBD1 or TRBD2 (5 bases each). V was trimmed by 7 bases and J by 1 base, leaving 8 bases between them. This CDR3 contains 12 residues. Germline V gene lookup returns CDR1 SNHLY and CDR2 FYNNEI. The CDR3 DNA sequence: TGTGCCAGCATGGGGGAGTCCTACGAGCAGTACTTC. As protein: CASMGESYEQYF.

This chain connects TRBV6-5 to TRBJ2-1, with 7 bases lining up with TRBD1. Germline CDR1 and CDR2: MNHEY and SVGAGI. The CDR3 has 15 amino acids. The V segment lost 4 bases and the J segment 6 bases; nucleotides outside the gene matches: 9. The CDR3 spells CASSLLTGLGNEQFF. For the CDR3, the DNA is TGTGCCAGCAGTTTGTTGACAGGGTTAGGCAATGAGCAGTTCTTC.

The chain has TRBV7-9 and TRBJ1-2, with 7 bases fitting TRBD1. CDR1 and CDR2 from the germline V gene are SEHNR and FQNEAQ (reference sequence). The CDR3 is 16 amino acids. J lost 7 bases, V lost 2 bases, and 13 bases had no gene match. The CDR3 is CASSLILAQGVPGYTF. The CDR3 bases are TGTGCCAGCAGCTTAATTCTTGCGCAGGGGGTTCCTGGCTACACCTTC.

This chain links TRBV30 with TRBJ2-1; a possible D gene is TRBD2 (5 bases). From germline, CDR1 is GTSNPN and CDR2 SVGIG (reference sequence). The CDR3 totals 17 residues. Trimming removed 0 bases from V and 4 bases from J, with 19 bases in between. This CDR3 reads CAWSVVWAEGEYNEQFF. Written as DNA, the CDR3 is TGTGCCTGGAGTGTAGTGTGGGCAGAGGGAGAATACAATGAGCAGTTCTTC.

This clone came up a few times. The chain links TRBV6-6 to TRBJ2-7, with D perhaps given as TRBD1 or TRBD2 (5 bases each). Germline CDR1 reads MNHNY; CDR2 reads SVGAGI (reference sequence). This CDR3 comprises 12 residues. Trimming cost V 2 bases and J 5 bases, with 7 bases left between them. The CDR3 here is CASSYEGHEQYF. The CDR3, as DNA: TGTGCCAGCAGTTACGAGGGGCACGAGCAGTACTTC.

The chain carries TRBV6-1 and TRBJ1-1; 7 nucleotides match TRBD1. Germline lookup yields CDR1 MNHNS and CDR2 SASEGT. There are 10 residues in the CDR3. The V segment lost 6 bases and the J segment 12 bases; nucleotides outside the gene matches: 4. The CDR3 region has the DNA TGTGCCAGCAGGGGGACAGTCCCTTTCTTT. Residues: CASRGTVPFF.

The CDR3 loop reads CASSFSGPATSSYNSPLHF. DNA of the CDR3: TGCGCCAGCAGCTTCTCGGGTCCCGCCACAAGCTCCTATAATTCACCCCTCCACTTT. The chain is built from TRBV5-1 and TRBJ1-6; no firm D call. Germline V lookup: CDR1 SGHRS, CDR2 YFSETQ. The CDR3 length is 19 residues. V shed 2 bases and J shed 0 bases, with 18 bases lying between them.

This clone has only one observation. The chain is built from TRBV5-6 and TRBJ2-7, with D tentatively TRBD1 (5 bases). Per the germline V gene, CDR1 is SGHDT and CDR2 is YYEEEE. V was clipped by 4 bases and J by 3 bases, with 17 bases between them. There are 15 residues in the CDR3. CDR3 protein: CASSLLPDSYYEQYF. In nucleotides, the CDR3 is TGTGCCAGCAGCCTTTTACCTGACAGTTACTACGAGCAGTACTTC.

The CDR3 protein is CASSEGSGARTDTQYF. The CDR3 DNA reads as TGTGCCAGCAGTGAAGGATCTGGAGCCCGCACAGATACGCAGTATTTT. The chain combines TRBV2 with TRBJ2-3; D not resolved. The CDR3 totals 16 residues. Germline V gives CDR1 SNHLY, CDR2 FYNNEI. The germline V and J ends were trimmed by 1 base and 1 base, with 12 bases remaining between them.

The chain joins TRBV4-2 to TRBJ2-7; a weak D match, TRBD2 (6 bases). This CDR3 region has 16 residues. The ends were cut back, 4 bases at V and 6 bases at J, with 22 bases in the middle. From germline, CDR1 is LGHNA and CDR2 YNFKEQ. The CDR3 here is CASSPSGPAGGLEQYF. CDR3 DNA sequence: TGTGCCAGCAGCCCCTCCGGCCCAGCGGGCGGGCTCGAGCAGTACTTC.

The chain is built from TRBV4-1 and TRBJ2-1; D ambiguous. V was pared by 0 bases and J by 0 bases, with 6 bases between. CDR1 and CDR2 (germline): MGHRA, YSYEKL. The CDR3 has 15 residues. The CDR3 loop is CASSQDQSSYNEQFF. The CDR3, as DNA: TGCGCCAGCAGCCAAGACCAAAGCTCCTACAATGAGCAGTTCTTC.

The chain is built from TRBV6-1 and TRBJ2-7; D uncertain. Germline V lookup: CDR1 MNHNS, CDR2 SASEGT. The CDR3 sequence is 15 residues long. Deletions cut 0 bases from V and 7 bases from J, with 16 bases between. In nucleotides, the CDR3 is TGTGCCAGCAGTGAAGCACGGAACTACTACGTTGAGCAGTACTTC. Amino acids: CASSEARNYYVEQYF.

The J gene is TRBJ1-2, the V gene TRBV2; tentative D call: TRBD1 (6 bases). Germline V gene data show CDR1 as SNHLY and CDR2 as FYNNEI. The CDR3 sequence is 14 residues long. V lost 6 bases to trimming and J lost 8 bases, with 19 bases between them. In DNA, the CDR3 is TGTGCCAGCAGCCCGACAGGCCCCGCCGGGGGCTACACCTTC. Amino acids: CASSPTGPAGGYTF.

The chain carries TRBV27 and TRBJ1-6, with D maybe TRBD1 (5 bases). CDR1 MNHEY and CDR2 SMNVEV come from the germline V gene (reference sequence). The CDR3 extends over 21 amino acids. Trimming cost V 5 bases and J 2 bases, with 28 bases left between them. The CDR3 reads CASSTQAGLSDTFPYNSPLHF. The CDR3 nucleotides read TGTGCCAGCAGTACCCAGGCAGGGCTTAGCGATACGTTTCCCTATAATTCACCCCTCCACTTT.

The rearrangement joins TRBV11-2 to TRBJ1-1; unclear D gene. From germline, CDR1 is SGHAT and CDR2 FQNNGV. The CDR3 runs 14 residues. Trimming cost V 5 bases and J 4 bases, with 14 bases left between them. CDR3 region: CASSPGPRSTEAFF. The DNA of the CDR3 is TGTGCCAGCAGCCCCGGACCGAGAAGCACTGAAGCTTTCTTT.

The rearrangement joins TRBV5-4 to TRBJ1-1; D ambiguous. The germline V gene has CDR1 SGHNT and CDR2 YYREEE (reference sequence). This CDR3 contains 13 residues. The V end lost 5 bases, the J end lost 5 bases, and 13 bases lay between the germline ends. In DNA, the CDR3 is TGTGCCAGCAGGGTGGCAGGTTGGACTGAAGCTTTCTTT. It translates to CASRVAGWTEAFF. Combining the CDR3 with reference TRBV5-4 and TRBJ1-1 gives the whole variable domain ETGVTQSPTHLIKTRGQQVTLRCSSQSGHNTVSWYQQALGQGPQFIFQYYREEENGRGNFPPRFSGLQFPNYSSELNVNALELDDSALYLCASRVAGWTEAFFGQGTRLTVV.